This is a list of T cell receptor beta chains from one sample in a study of CD8+ T cells in alopecia areata. The protocol was immunoSEQ multiplex PCR, while the TCRdb copy is restricted to in-frame clones and leaves out a portion. This table holds about 70,000 clones, 29% found once. This specimen was CD8+ T cells sorted from blood, taken at week 4, from a patient treated with tofacitinib. Source of these receptors: a human donor with alopecia areata. The CDR3 runs from the conserved cysteine through the conserved F or W. Each record gives: clone size, J gene, V gene, CDR3 protein. Not all rows give a size; the values are once, few, many and, for expanded clones, a class.

. TRBJ2-1 TRBV7-8 CASSLAGSGDEQFF
few TRBJ2-7 TRBV29-1 CSVAPWDGGLGEQYF
. TRBJ1-2 TRBV27 CASSYGPVYGYTF
. TRBJ1-2 TRBV7-2 CASSLGRGDRVNYGYTF
. TRBJ2-7 TRBV20-1 CSANPGLAQYF
. TRBJ1-2 TRBV25-1 CASGWGGYGYTF
. TRBJ2-5 TRBV30 CAWSWGMEETQYF
few TRBJ1-2 TRBV29-1 CSVDGQSYTF
few TRBJ2-5 TRBV29-1 CSVEDRDFAGAQYF
. TRBJ2-7 TRBV29-1 CSVWTSASYEQYF
. TRBJ1-2 TRBV29-1 CSVPGRDRVESGYTF
few TRBJ2-3 TRBV30 CAWERASTDTQYF
few TRBJ2-6 TRBV29-1 CSVNFGSGANVLTF
. TRBJ2-7 TRBV29-1 CSVATGTGNYEQYF
few TRBJ1-5 TRBV30 CAWRRTGKENQPQHF
. TRBJ2-1 TRBV29-1 CSVDNENEQFF
. TRBJ2-1 TRBV27 CASSWNPPSGTYNEQFF
. TRBJ2-1 TRBV9 CASSVSGSYNEQFF
. TRBJ1-1 TRBV28 CASSFAGSTEAFF
few TRBJ2-1 TRBV30 CAWSSIAGGPEEQFF
. TRBJ2-7 TRBV29-1 CSVESRDPYEQYF
. TRBJ2-7 TRBV6-5 CASSDYYEQYF
. TRBJ2-1 TRBV30 CAWSVGRGSYNEQFF
. TRBJ2-1 TRBV29-1 CSVEDWASGRVGEQFF
few TRBJ2-7 TRBV29-1 CSVEDRRPGTGSYEQYF
few TRBJ2-1 TRBV29-1 CSVELPDRGSNNEQFF
few TRBJ2-7 TRBV5-1 CASSTPGVEQYF
. TRBJ2-2 TRBV29-1 CSGNGGNTGELFF
few TRBJ2-7 TRBV15 CATSRTQGAHGEQYF
. TRBJ2-7 TRBV27 CASSFYPSGEQYF
. TRBJ2-1 TRBV6-5 CASRTGLDYNEQFF
few TRBJ2-5 TRBV29-1 CSVETGRTETQYF
. TRBJ2-7 TRBV30 CAWSSGTGPYEQYF
. TRBJ2-5 TRBV11-2 CASGRQGWETQYF
few TRBJ2-1 TRBV5-1 CASSLVASGDYNEQFF
many TRBJ1-4 TRBV7-8 CASSRGLAIEKLFF
. TRBJ2-1 TRBV5-4 CASSPGWTNTRAEQFF
. TRBJ1-5 TRBV9 CASSRGYGNQPQHF
few TRBJ2-1 TRBV2 CASSGIESYNEQFF
. TRBJ2-7 TRBV27 CASSLRGLAGHEQYF
. TRBJ2-3 TRBV9 CASSVGSGSADTQYF
once TRBJ2-4 TRBV29-1 CSVTRWGAAKNIQYF
. TRBJ2-1 TRBV15 CATSRDWGNEQFF
. TRBJ1-2 TRBV29-1 CSVGGEEGYTF
. TRBJ2-7 TRBV13 CASSSGLAGGPYEQYF